One T cell receptor (beta chain) is described in this entry. Libraries were prepared by immunoSEQ multiplex PCR; TCRdb keeps only in-frame clonotypes and omits some of them. The sample lists about 82,000 clones; 80% to 95% were seen once. The data belong to a study of OX40 agonist ivuxolimab in advanced cancers. V was clipped by 6 bases and J by 5 bases; unmatched bases: 8. The CDR3 has 14 amino acids. The germline CDR1 and CDR2 sequences are LNHDA and SQIVND (reference sequence). This sequence originates from an adult with an advanced solid tumor such as melanoma, head and neck, liver or kidney cancer. The chain uses TRBV19 and TRBJ2-7; 9 nucleotides align to TRBD1. Specimen: CD4+ or CD8+ T cells sorted from blood, collected in a trial of the OX40 agonist ivuxolimab. DNA of the CDR3: TGTGCCAGTAGCCCTTTGGACAGGGGCCACGAGCAGTACTTC. It specifies CASSPLDRGHEQYF.